What follows are 5 T cell receptor beta chains derived from one specimen sequenced in a study of cytomegalovirus exposure and HLA in healthy donors. The PCR ran on 60 Vbeta and 13 Jbeta primers. TCRdb keeps only in-frame clones here, not all; method: immunoSEQ multiplex PCR. The sample yields approximately 92,000 clones, over 70% seen once. The sequenced material came from PBMCs. The receptors were gathered from a girl aged 2 to 10 in good health and CMV-seropositive.

The CDR3 spells CASSLEYGYEQYF. The CDR3 nucleotides are TGTGCCAGCAGCTTGGAGTACGGCTACGAGCAGTACTTC. The rearrangement joins TRBV5-4 to TRBJ2-7; D unresolved. Germline loops: CDR1 SGHNT, CDR2 YYREEE (reference sequence). There are 13 residues in the CDR3. V lost 0 bases, J lost 3 bases, and 7 bases lay in between.

The chain is built from TRBV6-1 and TRBJ2-7; TRBD2 might be the D (5 bases). The length of the CDR3 is 15 residues. Trimming stripped 2 bases from V and 0 bases from J, with 11 bases between. Germline assignment: CDR1 MNHNS and CDR2 SASEGT. The CDR3 region is CASSEMDGGSYEQYF. CDR3 bases: TGTGCCAGCAGTGAAATGGACGGAGGCTCCTACGAGCAGTACTTC.

Written as DNA, the CDR3 is TGTGCCAGTAGTAGGGCCTCCAGCGGGAACTACAATGAGCAGTTCTTC. It specifies CASSRASSGNYNEQFF. The rearrangement joins TRBV19 to TRBJ2-1; 7 positions match TRBD2. Germline values: CDR1 LNHDA, CDR2 SQIVND (reference sequence). Trimming took 4 bases from V and 3 from J; bases not matched to a gene: 9. The CDR3 sequence is 16 residues long.

The chain couples TRBV25-1 to TRBJ1-1, with D maybe TRBD1 (6 bases). Trimming left V 5 bases short and J 8 bases short, with 12 bases between. This CDR3 contains 12 residues. The V gene's germline CDR1 is MGHDK and CDR2 SYGVNS. The CDR3 protein is CASSPAGAEAFF. CDR3 DNA sequence: TGTGCCAGCAGTCCCGCAGGGGCGGAAGCTTTCTTT. The full variable domain, with the rest looked up from reference TRBV25-1 and TRBJ1-1, is EADIYQTPRYLVIGTGKKITLECSQTMGHDKMYWYQQDPGMELHLIHYSYGVNSTEKGDLSSESTVSRIRTEHFPLTLESARPSHTSQYLCASSPAGAEAFFGQGTRLTVV.

This clone was picked up a small number of times. This sequence joins TRBV28 and TRBJ1-2; D not resolved. Germline V lookup: CDR1 MDHEN, CDR2 SYDVKM. With 4 bases removed from V and 5 bases from J, the gap between germline ends came to 14 bases. This CDR3 region has 14 residues. In DNA form, the CDR3 reads TGTGCCAGCAGTTCCCCTAAAGCAGGTTATGGCTACACCTTC. Encoded protein: CASSSPKAGYGYTF.